One TCR beta chain is described in this entry. The data stem from a study of blood T cell repertoires in COVID-19. This table comes from immunoSEQ multiplex PCR, and its TCRdb copy is limited to in-frame clones, with some not included. Of more than 200,000 clones in the sample, around 81% were seen once. Germline CDR1 and CDR2: SGHAT and FQNNGV. With 5 bases removed from V and 0 bases from J, the gap between germline ends came to 14 bases. The CDR3 is 15 residues long. This sequence originates from a man between 25 and 39 years old with acute COVID-19. The sequenced sample consisted of PBMCs or T cells enriched from blood (not recorded which). The chain combines TRBV11-2 with TRBJ2-7; TRBD2 might be the D (6 bases). CDR3 protein: CASSTVAGSSYEQYF. CDR3 DNA sequence: TGTGCCAGCAGCACCGTGGCGGGAAGCTCCTACGAGCAGTACTTC.